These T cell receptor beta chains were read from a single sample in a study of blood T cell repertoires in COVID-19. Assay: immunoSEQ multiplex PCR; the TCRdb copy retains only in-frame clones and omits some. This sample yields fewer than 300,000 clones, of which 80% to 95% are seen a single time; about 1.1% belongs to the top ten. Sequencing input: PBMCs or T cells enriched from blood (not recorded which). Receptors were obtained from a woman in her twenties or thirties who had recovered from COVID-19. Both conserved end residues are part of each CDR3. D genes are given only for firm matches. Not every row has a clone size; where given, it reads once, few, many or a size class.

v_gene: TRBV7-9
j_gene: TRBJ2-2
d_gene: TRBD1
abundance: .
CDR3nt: TGTGCCAGCAGCTTCGGACAGGGGAAGGCCGGGGAGCTGTTTTTT
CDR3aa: CASSFGQGKAGELFF

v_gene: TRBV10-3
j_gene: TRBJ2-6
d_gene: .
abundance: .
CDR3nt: TGTGCCATCTCGGACAACTCTGGGGCCAACGTCCTGACTTTC
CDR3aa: CAISDNSGANVLTF

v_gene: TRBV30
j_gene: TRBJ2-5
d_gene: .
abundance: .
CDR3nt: TGTGCCTGGAGTGTAACAGCCCAAGAGACCCAGTACTTC
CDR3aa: CAWSVTAQETQYF

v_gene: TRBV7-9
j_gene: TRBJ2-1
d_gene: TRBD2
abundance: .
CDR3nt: TGTGCCAGCACCAAAAGTGGGGAAACTAGCGGGAGATACAATGAGCAGTTCTTC
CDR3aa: CASTKSGETSGRYNEQFF

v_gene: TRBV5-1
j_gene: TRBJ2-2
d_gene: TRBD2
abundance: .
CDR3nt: TGCGCCAGCAGCATCCTATCGGGAGGGACGAACACCGGGGAGCTGTTTTTT
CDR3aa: CASSILSGGTNTGELFF

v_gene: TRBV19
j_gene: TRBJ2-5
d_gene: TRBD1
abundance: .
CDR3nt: TGTGCCAGTAGGGGACAGGTGAAAGAGACCCAGTACTTC
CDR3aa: CASRGQVKETQYF

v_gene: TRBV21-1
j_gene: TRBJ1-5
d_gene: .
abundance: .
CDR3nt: TGTGCCAGCATACAGGGCCTCAATCAGCCCCAGCATTTT
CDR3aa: CASIQGLNQPQHF

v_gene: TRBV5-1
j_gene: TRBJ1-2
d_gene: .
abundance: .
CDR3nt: TGCGCCAGCAGCTTGGCAGGGGTTGGTGGCTACACCTTC
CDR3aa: CASSLAGVGGYTF

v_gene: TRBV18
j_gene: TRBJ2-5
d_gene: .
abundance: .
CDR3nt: TGTGCCAGCTCACCGAGCAGGGGGGTTCAAGAGACCCAGTACTTC
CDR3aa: CASSPSRGVQETQYF

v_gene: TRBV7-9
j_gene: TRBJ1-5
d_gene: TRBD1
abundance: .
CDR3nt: TGTGCCAGCAGCCTCGGGGACAGGGGCCCTTATCAGCCCCAGCATTTT
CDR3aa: CASSLGDRGPYQPQHF

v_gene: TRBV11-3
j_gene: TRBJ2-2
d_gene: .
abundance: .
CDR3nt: TGTGCCAGCAGCTTAGGTCAGCGGAACACCGGGGAGCTGTTTTTT
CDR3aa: CASSLGQRNTGELFF

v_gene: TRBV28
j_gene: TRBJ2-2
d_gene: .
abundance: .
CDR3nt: TGTGCCAGCAGTTTCTCCCAACTAGCCACCGGGGAGCTGTTTTTT
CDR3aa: CASSFSQLATGELFF

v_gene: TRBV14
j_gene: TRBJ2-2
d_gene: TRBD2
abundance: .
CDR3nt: TGTGCCAGCAGCCCGCGGACTAGCGGGAGGGTCGGGGAGCTGTTTTTT
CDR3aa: CASSPRTSGRVGELFF

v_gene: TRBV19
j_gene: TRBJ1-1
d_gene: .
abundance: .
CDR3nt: TGTGCCAGTACCGTCCTCAGTGGGCGGGGTAACACTGAAGCTTTCTTT
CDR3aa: CASTVLSGRGNTEAFF

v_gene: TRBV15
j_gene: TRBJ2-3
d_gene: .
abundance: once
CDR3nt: TGTGCCACCAGCAGAGAGGGCCTCCTTAGCACAGATACGCAGTATTTT
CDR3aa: CATSREGLLSTDTQYF

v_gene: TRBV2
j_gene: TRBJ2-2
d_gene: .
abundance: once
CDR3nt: TGTGCCAGCAGTGACGGGTTCACCGGGGAGCTGTTTTTT
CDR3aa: CASSDGFTGELFF

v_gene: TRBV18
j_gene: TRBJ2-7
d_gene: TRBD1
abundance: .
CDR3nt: TGTGCCAGCTCACCGGAACAGGGGGCGAGGCTCTACTTC
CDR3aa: CASSPEQGARLYF

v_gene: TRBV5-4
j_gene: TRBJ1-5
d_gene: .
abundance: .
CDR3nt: TGTGCCAGCAGCTGGATCCCGGGAGCTCAGCCCCAGCATTTT
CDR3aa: CASSWIPGAQPQHF

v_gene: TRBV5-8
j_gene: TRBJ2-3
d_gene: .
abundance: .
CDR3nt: TGTGCCAGCAGCCGCGGACTCAGCACAGATACGCAGTATTTT
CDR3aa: CASSRGLSTDTQYF

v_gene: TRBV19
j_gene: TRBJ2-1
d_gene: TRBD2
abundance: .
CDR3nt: TGTGCCAGTAGTCTAGCGGGAGCTCATTATGAGCAGTTCTTC
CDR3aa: CASSLAGAHYEQFF

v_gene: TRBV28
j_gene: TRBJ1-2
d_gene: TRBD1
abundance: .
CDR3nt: TGTGCCAGCAGGGGGGGACAGAATCTCTATGGCTACACCTTC
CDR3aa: CASRGGQNLYGYTF

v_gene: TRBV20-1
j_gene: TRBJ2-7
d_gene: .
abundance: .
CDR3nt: TGCAGTGCTAGTCGGCAGGTTACCTACGAGCAGTACTTC
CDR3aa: CSASRQVTYEQYF

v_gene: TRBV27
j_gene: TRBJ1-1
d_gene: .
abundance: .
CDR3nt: TGTGCCAGCAGTTTTTTCAGGTCCCAAGCTGAAGCTTTCTTT
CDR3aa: CASSFFRSQAEAFF

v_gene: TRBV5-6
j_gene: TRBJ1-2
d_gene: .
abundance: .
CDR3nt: TGTGCCAGCAGCGTACAGACCCGCTATGGCTACACCTTC
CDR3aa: CASSVQTRYGYTF

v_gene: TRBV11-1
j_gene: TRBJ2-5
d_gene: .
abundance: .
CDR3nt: TGTGCCAGCAGCTTAAATTTTGGGCAGGAAGAGACCCAGTACTTC
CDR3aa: CASSLNFGQEETQYF

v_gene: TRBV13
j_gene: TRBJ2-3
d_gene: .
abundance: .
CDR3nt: TGTGCCAGCAGCTTAAGCGGGAGCACAGATACGCAGTATTTT
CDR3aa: CASSLSGSTDTQYF

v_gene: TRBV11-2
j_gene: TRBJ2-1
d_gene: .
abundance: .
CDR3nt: TGTGCCAGCAGCTTAGCGGGAGTTTCCTACAATGAGCAGTTCTTC
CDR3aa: CASSLAGVSYNEQFF

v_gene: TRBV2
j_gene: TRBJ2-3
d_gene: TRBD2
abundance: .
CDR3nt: TGTGCCAGCAGGGGGACTAGCGGCACAGATACGCAGTATTTT
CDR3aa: CASRGTSGTDTQYF

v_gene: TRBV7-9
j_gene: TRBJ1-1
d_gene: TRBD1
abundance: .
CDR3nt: TGTGCCAGCAGCCACGACAGGGTACGGAGGGGTGAAGCTTTCTTT
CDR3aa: CASSHDRVRRGEAFF

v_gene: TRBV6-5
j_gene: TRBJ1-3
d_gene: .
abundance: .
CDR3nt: TGTGCCAGCAGGACAAGCTACTCTGGAAACACCATATATTTT
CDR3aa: CASRTSYSGNTIYF

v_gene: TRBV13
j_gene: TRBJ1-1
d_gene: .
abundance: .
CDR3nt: TGTGCCAGCAGCTTGGGGCCGCTCATTTTCTGGACTGAAGCTTTCTTT
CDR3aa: CASSLGPLIFWTEAFF

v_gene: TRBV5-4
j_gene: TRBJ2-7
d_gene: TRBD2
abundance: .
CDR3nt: TGTGCCAGCAGCTTGAGAACTAGCGGAACCTACGAGCAGTACTTC
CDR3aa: CASSLRTSGTYEQYF

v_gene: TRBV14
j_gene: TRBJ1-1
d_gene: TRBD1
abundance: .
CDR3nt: TGTGCCAGCAGCCTAATAGGGACAGGGGCTCATAACACTGAAGCTTTCTTT
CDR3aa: CASSLIGTGAHNTEAFF

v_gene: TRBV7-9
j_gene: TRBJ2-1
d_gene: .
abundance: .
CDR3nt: TGTGCCAGCAGCTTAAGTAGTATAGTAGGCCGGGAATACAATGAGCAGTTCTTC
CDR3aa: CASSLSSIVGREYNEQFF

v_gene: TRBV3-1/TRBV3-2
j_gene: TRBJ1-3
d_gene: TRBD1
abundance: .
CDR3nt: TGTGCCAGCAGCCCAGGGACAGACTATGGAAACACCATATATTTT
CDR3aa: CASSPGTDYGNTIYF

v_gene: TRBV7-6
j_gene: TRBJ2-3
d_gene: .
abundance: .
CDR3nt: TGTGCCAGCAGCCTTGCCATAGCCGGAACAGATACGCAGTATTTT
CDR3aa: CASSLAIAGTDTQYF

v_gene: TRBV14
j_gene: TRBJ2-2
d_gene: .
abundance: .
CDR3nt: TGTGCCAGCAGCCAAGATCCATTGACGGGGACGAACACCGGGGAGCTGTTTTTT
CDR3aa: CASSQDPLTGTNTGELFF

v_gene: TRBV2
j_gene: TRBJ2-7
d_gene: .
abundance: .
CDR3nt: TGTGCCAGCAGTAAACTAGCTGACCCCCACGAGCAGTACTTC
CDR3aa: CASSKLADPHEQYF

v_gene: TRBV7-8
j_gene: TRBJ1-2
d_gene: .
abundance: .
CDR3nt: TGTGCCAGCAGCCCTCCACCCTGGGTCAGGGTTTTATATGGCTACACCTTC
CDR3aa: CASSPPPWVRVLYGYTF

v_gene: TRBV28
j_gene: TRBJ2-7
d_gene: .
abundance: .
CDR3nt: TGTGCCAGCAGTTTAAGCAACTACGAGCAGTACTTC
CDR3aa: CASSLSNYEQYF

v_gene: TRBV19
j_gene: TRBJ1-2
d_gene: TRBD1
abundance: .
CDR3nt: TGTGCCAGTAGTATGGGACAGAGTAGCTATGGCTACACCTTC
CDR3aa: CASSMGQSSYGYTF

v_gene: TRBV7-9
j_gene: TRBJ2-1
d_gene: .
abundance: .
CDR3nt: TGTGCCAGCAGCTTTGAGCGGGCCAAGGTGGGGGAGCAGTTCTTC
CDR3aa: CASSFERAKVGEQFF

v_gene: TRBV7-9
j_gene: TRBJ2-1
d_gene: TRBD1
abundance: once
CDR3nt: TGTGCCAGCAGCTTATCCGCAGGGGGCTTGGCCTACAATGAGCAGTTCTTC
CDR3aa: CASSLSAGGLAYNEQFF

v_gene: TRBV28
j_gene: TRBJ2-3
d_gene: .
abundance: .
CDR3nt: TGTGCCAGCAGTTCGGCGGCGGGACCAGATACGCAGTATTTT
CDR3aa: CASSSAAGPDTQYF

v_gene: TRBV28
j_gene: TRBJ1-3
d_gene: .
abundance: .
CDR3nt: TGTGCCAGCAGTTCTTCTGGGGCCTACTCTGGAAACACCATATATTTT
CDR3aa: CASSSSGAYSGNTIYF

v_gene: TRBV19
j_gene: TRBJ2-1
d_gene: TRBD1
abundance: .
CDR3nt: TGTGCTACACTGGGGGACAGGGTCCGCAATGAGCAGTTCTTC
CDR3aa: CATLGDRVRNEQFF

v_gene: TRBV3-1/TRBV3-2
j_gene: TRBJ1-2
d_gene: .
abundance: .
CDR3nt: TGTGCCAGCAGCCAAGGTCGGAGTGGCTACACCTTC
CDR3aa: CASSQGRSGYTF

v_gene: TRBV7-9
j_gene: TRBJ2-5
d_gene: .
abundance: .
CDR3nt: TGTGCCAGCAGCTTTAGGACATCTGAGACCCAGTACTTC
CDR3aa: CASSFRTSETQYF